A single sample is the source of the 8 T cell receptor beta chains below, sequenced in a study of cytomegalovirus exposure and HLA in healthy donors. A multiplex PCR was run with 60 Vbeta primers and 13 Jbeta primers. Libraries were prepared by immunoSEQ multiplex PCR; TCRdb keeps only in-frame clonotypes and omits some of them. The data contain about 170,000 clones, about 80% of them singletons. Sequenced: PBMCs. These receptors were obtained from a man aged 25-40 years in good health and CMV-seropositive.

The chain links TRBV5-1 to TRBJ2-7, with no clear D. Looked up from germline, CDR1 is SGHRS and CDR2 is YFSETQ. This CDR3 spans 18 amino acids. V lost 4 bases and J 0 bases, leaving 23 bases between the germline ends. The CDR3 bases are TGCGCCAGCAGCCCGAATCCACGGGTGACTGTCAGCTCCTACGAGCAGTACTTC. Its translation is CASSPNPRVTVSSYEQYF.

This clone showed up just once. CDR3 in DNA: TGTGCCAGCAGCGCGACTAGGAGGAATGAGCAGTTCTTC. Amino acids: CASSATRRNEQFF. The chain combines TRBV11-2 with TRBJ2-1; possible D gene TRBD2, 6 bases. The V gene lost 5 bases and the J gene lost 7 bases, with 12 bases spanning the gap. The germline V gene has CDR1 SGHAT and CDR2 FQNNGV. There are 13 residues in the CDR3.

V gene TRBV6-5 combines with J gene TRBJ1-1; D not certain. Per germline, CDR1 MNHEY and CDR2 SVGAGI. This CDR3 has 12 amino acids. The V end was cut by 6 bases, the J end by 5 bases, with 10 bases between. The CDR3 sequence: CASRRRETEAFF. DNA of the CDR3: TGTGCCAGCAGACGGAGGGAAACTGAAGCTTTCTTT.

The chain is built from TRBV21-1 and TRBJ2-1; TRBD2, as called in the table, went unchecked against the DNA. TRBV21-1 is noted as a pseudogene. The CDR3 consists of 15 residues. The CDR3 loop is CASSPRGSSYNEQFF. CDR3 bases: TGTGCCAGCAGCCCGCGGGGAAGCTCCTACAATGAGCAGTTCTTC.

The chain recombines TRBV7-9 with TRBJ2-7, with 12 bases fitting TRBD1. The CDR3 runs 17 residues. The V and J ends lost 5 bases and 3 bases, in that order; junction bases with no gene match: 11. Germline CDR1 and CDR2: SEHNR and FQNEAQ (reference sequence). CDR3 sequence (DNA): TGTGCCAGCAGCATAAGAGGGACAGGGGGCCCCTACTACGAGCAGTACTTC. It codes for CASSIRGTGGPYYEQYF.

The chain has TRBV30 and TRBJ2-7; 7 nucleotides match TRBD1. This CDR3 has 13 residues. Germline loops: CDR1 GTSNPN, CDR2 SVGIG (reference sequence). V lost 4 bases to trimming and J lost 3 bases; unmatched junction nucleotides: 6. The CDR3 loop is CAWNTGQNYEQYF. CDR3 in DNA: TGTGCCTGGAATACGGGACAGAACTACGAGCAGTACTTC.

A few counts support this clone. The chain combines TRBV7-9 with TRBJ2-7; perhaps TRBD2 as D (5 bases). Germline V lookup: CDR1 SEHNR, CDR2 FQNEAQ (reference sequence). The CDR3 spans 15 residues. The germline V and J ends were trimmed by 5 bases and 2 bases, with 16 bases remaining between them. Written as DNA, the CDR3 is TGTGCCAGCAGCCCTTCGCGTCCGGGGACCTACGAGCAGTACTTC. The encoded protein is CASSPSRPGTYEQYF.

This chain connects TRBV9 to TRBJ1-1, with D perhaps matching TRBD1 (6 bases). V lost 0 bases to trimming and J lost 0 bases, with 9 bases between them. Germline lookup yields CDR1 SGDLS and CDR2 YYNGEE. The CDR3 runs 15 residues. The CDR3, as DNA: TGTGCCAGCAGCGTAGTTACAGGGATGAACACTGAAGCTTTCTTT. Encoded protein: CASSVVTGMNTEAFF. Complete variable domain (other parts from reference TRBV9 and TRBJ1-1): DSGVTQTPKHLITATGQRVTLRCSPRSGDLSVYWYQQSLDQGLQFLIQYYNGEERAKGNILERFSAQQFPDLHSELNLSSLELGDSALYFCASSVVTGMNTEAFFGQGTRLTVV.